The 8 T cell receptor beta chains in this list originate from one sample, sequenced in a study of Ad26.COV2.S vaccination and SARS-CoV-2 variants. Profiled with immunoSEQ multiplex PCR; TCRdb holds only in-frame clones, not every one. The sample records 350,000 to 400,000 clones, around nine tenths being singletons. Treatment defined: some 19 received Ad26.COV2.S at low or high dose, single or two shots; five or six received placebo; per-sample allocation not given. Sampling occurred on day 63 after the first vaccine or placebo injection. Sequencing was performed on peripheral blood, taken in a trial of Ad26.COV2.S vaccine versus placebo. All receptors derive from a person aged 18-60 years who received the Ad26.COV2.S COVID-19 vaccine or a placebo.

The gene calls are TRBV6-5 and TRBJ2-2, with TRBD1 identical over 8 bases. The CDR3 contains 15 residues. In germline, CDR1 is MNHEY, CDR2 SVGAGI. After removal of 6 bases from V and 5 bases from J, the junction contained 8 bases not matched to a gene. The CDR3 here is CASRTGQGSTGELFF. The CDR3 DNA reads as TGTGCCAGCAGAACCGGACAGGGTAGTACCGGGGAGCTGTTTTTT.

This rearrangement joins TRBV20-1 to TRBJ2-5; no reliable D call. CDR1 is DFQATT, CDR2 SNEGSKA, per germline (reference sequence). V dropped 5 bases and J dropped 7 bases, with 11 bases sitting between them. The CDR3 covers 11 residues. CDR3 DNA: TGCAGTGCTTCTCCTCCTGGGACCCAGTACTTC. It is translated as CSASPPGTQYF.

This chain links TRBV6-1 with TRBJ2-2; 8 bases line up with TRBD1. Trimming removed 4 bases from V and 3 bases from J; junction bases left unmatched: 7. Germline V lookup: CDR1 MNHNS, CDR2 SASEGT. This CDR3 spans 16 amino acids. The CDR3 loop reads CASSGRGQVHTGELFF. DNA of the CDR3: TGTGCCAGCAGTGGGCGGGGACAGGTCCACACCGGGGAGCTGTTTTTT.

The CDR3 loop is CASSLRGQGRDEAFF. The CDR3 DNA sequence: TGCGCCAGCAGCCTACGTGGACAGGGGCGCGATGAAGCTTTCTTT. The J gene is TRBJ1-1, the V gene TRBV5-1, with 9 nucleotides matching TRBD1. There are 15 residues in the CDR3. Germline assignment: CDR1 SGHRS and CDR2 YFSETQ. V lost 4 bases, J lost 7 bases, and 11 bases stayed unmatched. The full variable domain, rest sourced from reference TRBV5-1 and TRBJ1-1, is KAGVTQTPRYLIKTRGQQVTLSCSPISGHRSVSWYQQTPGQGLQFLFEYFSETQRNKGNFPGRFSGRQFSNSRSEMNVSTLELGDSALYLCASSLRGQGRDEAFFGQGTRLTVV.

This clone was found a few times. This rearrangement joins TRBV7-6 to TRBJ2-7; perhaps TRBD1 as D (6 bases). Per germline, CDR1 SGHVS and CDR2 FNYEAQ. The germline V and J ends were trimmed by 1 base and 5 bases, with 18 bases remaining between them. The CDR3 totals 16 residues. The CDR3 reads CASSLGSSGVSHEQYF. The DNA for the CDR3 is TGTGCCAGCAGCTTAGGGTCTTCAGGGGTATCCCACGAGCAGTACTTC.

The chain has TRBV5-1 and TRBJ1-1; D not resolved. The V end was cut by 0 bases, the J end by 8 bases, with 8 bases between. This CDR3 is 12 amino acids long. The germline gives CDR1 SGHRS, CDR2 YFSETQ. Written as DNA, the CDR3 is TGCGCCAGCAGCTTGGAGAGGGCGGAAGCTTTCTTT. Its protein is CASSLERAEAFF.

As concerns this clone: Other nucleotide sequences in the sample specify the same CDR3. The rearrangement uses TRBV12-3 or TRBV12-4 and TRBJ2-7; 7 bases are shared with TRBD1. V dropped 5 bases and J dropped 0; count of bases not matched to a gene: 1. This CDR3 is 13 amino acids long. CDR3 bases: TGTGCCAGCAGTAGGGACAGCTCCTACGAGCAGTACTTC. Protein product: CASSRDSSYEQYF.

The rearrangement joins TRBV5-8 to TRBJ1-6; D might be TRBD1 (5 bases). Trimming cost V 2 bases and J 7 bases, with 10 bases left between them. Per germline, CDR1 SGHTS and CDR2 YDEGEE. CDR3 size: 14 residues. The CDR3 coding sequence is TGTGCCAGCAGCTTATCAGGGAGGAATTCACCCCTCCACTTT. This translates into CASSLSGRNSPLHF.